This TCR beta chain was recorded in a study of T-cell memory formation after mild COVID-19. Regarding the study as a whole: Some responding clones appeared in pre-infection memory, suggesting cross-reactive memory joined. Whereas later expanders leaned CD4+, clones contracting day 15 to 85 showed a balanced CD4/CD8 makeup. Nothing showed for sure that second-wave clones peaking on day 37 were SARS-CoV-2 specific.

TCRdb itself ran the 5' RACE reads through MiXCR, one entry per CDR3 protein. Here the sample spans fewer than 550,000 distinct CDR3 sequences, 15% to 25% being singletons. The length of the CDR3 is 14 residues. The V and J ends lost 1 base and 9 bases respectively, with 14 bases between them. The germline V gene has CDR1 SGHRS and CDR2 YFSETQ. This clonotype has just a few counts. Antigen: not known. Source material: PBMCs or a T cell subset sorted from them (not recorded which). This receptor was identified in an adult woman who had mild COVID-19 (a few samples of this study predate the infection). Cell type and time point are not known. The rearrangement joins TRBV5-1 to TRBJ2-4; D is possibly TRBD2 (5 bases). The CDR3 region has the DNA TGCGCCAGCAGCTTGTTACCCGACGGGGTCATTCAGTACTTC. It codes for CASSLLPDGVIQYF.